These 25 T cell receptor beta chains share one sample of origin, sequenced in a study of T-cell reconstitution after alpha-beta-depleted transplantation in children. For TCRbeta, the library was prepared with unique molecular identifiers. MiXCR, applied by TCRdb to the PCR reads, yields one record per CDR3 protein. Among around 340,000 distinct CDR3 sequences listed, 13% were seen once. Specimen: PBMCs, collected from the stem cell graft. The source of these receptors is a human donor who donated a stem cell graft to a child with Fanconi anemia.

The chain combines TRBV20-1 with TRBJ1-2, with 9 positions matching TRBD1. Germline assignment: CDR1 DFQATT and CDR2 SNEGSKA (reference sequence). The CDR3 extends over 12 amino acids. V shed 6 bases, J shed 8 bases, and the junction held 7 bases outside the gene matches. CDR3 DNA sequence: TGCAGTGCGAGACGACAGGGGGTCGGCTACACCTTC. Residues: CSARRQGVGYTF.

In its sample, this clonotype was seen once. The genes are TRBV24-1 and TRBJ2-1, with 10 nucleotides matching TRBD2. With V trimmed by 4 bases and J by 4 bases, 12 bases remained unmatched. The CDR3 consists of 18 residues. The germline V gene encodes CDR1 KGHDR and CDR2 SFDVKD. As DNA, the CDR3 is TGTGCCACCAGTGACCCTGCGGCTAGCGGGGGAGAGTACAATGAGCAGTTCTTC. Translating gives CATSDPAASGGEYNEQFF.

The chain carries TRBV27 and TRBJ2-7; TRBD1 might be the D (8 bases). Trimming cost V 6 bases and J 5 bases, with 26 bases left between them. The CDR3 spans 17 residues. Germline CDR1 is MNHEY and CDR2 is SMNVEV (reference sequence). CDR3 sequence (DNA): TGTGCCAGCAGCGTCAATCCATTACAGGGGGGGAGTGACGAGCAGTACTTC. Its translation: CASSVNPLQGGSDEQYF.

The rearrangement joins TRBV20-1 to TRBJ1-1; D ambiguous. Germline CDR1 DFQATT, CDR2 SNEGSKA (reference sequence). CDR3 length: 11 amino acids. Trimming stripped 4 bases from V and 3 bases from J, with 6 bases between. For the CDR3, the DNA is TGCAGTGCTACAAAACACACTGAAGCTTTCTTT. This sequence encodes CSATKHTEAFF.

This chain joins TRBV5-4 and TRBJ2-1; 8 bases match TRBD2. CDR3 length: 15 amino acids. From germline, CDR1 is SGHNT and CDR2 YYREEE (reference sequence). With V trimmed by 5 bases and J by 5 bases, 9 bases remained unmatched. This CDR3 is CASRVALAANNEQFF. The DNA for the CDR3 is TGTGCCAGCAGGGTGGCACTAGCGGCGAACAATGAGCAGTTCTTC.

The gene calls are TRBV5-6 and TRBJ1-3, with TRBD1 identical over 7 bases. The CDR3 sequence is 14 residues long. In germline, CDR1 is SGHDT, CDR2 YYEEEE. V gave up 4 bases and J gave up 2 bases; unmatched junction bases: 3. CDR3 coding DNA: TGTGCCAGCAGCACGACAGGGCCTGGAAACACCATATATTTT. Protein product: CASSTTGPGNTIYF.

V is TRBV6-4 and J is TRBJ2-1; weak D call: TRBD1 (6 bases). This CDR3 is 19 amino acids long. V was shortened by 4 bases and J by 7 bases, with 29 bases between the two germline ends. Looked up from germline, CDR1 is MRHNA and CDR2 is SNTAGT. The CDR3 bases are TGTGCCAGCAGTGCCTGGACAGCGCTACTCGCAGAAATGATTAATGAGCAGTTCTTC. Protein sequence: CASSAWTALLAEMINEQFF.

This clonotype has only a few counts. The rearrangement links TRBV18 to TRBJ2-7, with 10 nucleotides matching TRBD2. This CDR3 spans 14 amino acids. The V segment lost 2 bases and the J segment 4 bases; nucleotides outside the gene matches: 2. Germline V gene sequence: CDR1 KGHSH, CDR2 LQKENI. CDR3 region: CASSPTSGEYEQYF. Here the CDR3 DNA reads TGTGCCAGCTCACCAACTAGCGGGGAGTACGAGCAGTACTTC.

This sequence joins TRBV18 and TRBJ1-2, with a tentative D call TRBD1 (5 bases). Germline lookup yields CDR1 KGHSH and CDR2 LQKENI. Deletions cut 3 bases from V and 3 bases from J, with 11 bases between. The CDR3 spans 14 residues. The CDR3 DNA reads as TGTGCCAGCTCACCCGACAGAAATGACTATGGCTACACCTTC. Its translation: CASSPDRNDYGYTF.

This clonotype was seen a handful of times. The V and J genes are TRBV18 and TRBJ2-1, with 8 bases that match TRBD1. Germline V gene data show CDR1 as KGHSH and CDR2 as LQKENI. With 5 bases clipped from V and 2 bases from J, the junction kept 5 bases outside the gene matches. CDR3 length: 15 residues. The CDR3 loop reads CASSTGQGTYNEQFF. The CDR3 DNA is TGTGCCAGCTCAACCGGACAGGGAACCTACAATGAGCAGTTCTTC.

This clonotype was seen a handful of times. The chain couples TRBV12-3 or TRBV12-4 to TRBJ2-7; 7 nucleotides line up with TRBD2. This CDR3 is 15 amino acids long. V lost 5 bases and J lost 2; bases outside the gene matches: 9. Written as DNA, the CDR3 is TGTGCCAGCAGTCCAGTGGGGGGGTCCCCCTACGAGCAGTACTTC. Its translation: CASSPVGGSPYEQYF.

This clonotype was observed at least ten times. This rearrangement joins TRBV5-1 to TRBJ2-3; a possible D gene is TRBD2 (6 bases). Germline V gives CDR1 SGHRS, CDR2 YFSETQ. The CDR3 has 13 amino acids. Trimming took off 2 bases at V and 5 bases at J, with 9 bases between the two ends. The CDR3 DNA is TGCGCCAGCAGCTTAACGGGGGAAGATACGCAGTATTTT. Protein product: CASSLTGEDTQYF.

The chain links TRBV6-1 to TRBJ1-2; D is unclear. V gave up 8 bases and J gave up 8 bases, with 9 bases separating them. This CDR3 is 10 amino acids long. Germline V gene sequence: CDR1 MNHNS, CDR2 SASEGT. The CDR3 region has the DNA TGTGCCAGCTCCTATGGGGGCTACACCTTC. Translating it yields CASSYGGYTF.

In this sample, this clonotype turned up a few times. The chain is built from TRBV13 and TRBJ2-7, with TRBD1 as a possible D gene (6 bases). This CDR3 is 14 amino acids long. V gave up 2 bases and J gave up 1 base, with 9 bases separating them. Germline V gene lookup returns CDR1 PRHDT and CDR2 FYEKMQ (reference sequence). CDR3 in amino acids: CASSLNRESYEQYF. The CDR3 DNA sequence: TGTGCCAGCAGCTTAAACAGGGAGTCCTACGAGCAGTACTTC. Using reference TRBV13 and TRBJ2-7 for the parts outside the CDR3, the full variable domain is AAGVIQSPRHLIKEKRETATLKCYPIPRHDTVYWYQQGPGQDPQFLISFYEKMQSDKGSIPDRFSAQQFSDYHSELNMSSLELGDSALYFCASSLNRESYEQYFGPGTRLTVT.

This clonotype was recorded at least ten times. The J gene is TRBJ2-1, the V gene TRBV15, with 9 bases fitting TRBD1. The CDR3 is 16 amino acids. V lost 4 bases to trimming and J lost 1 base; unmatched junction nucleotides: 5. The germline V gene encodes CDR1 LNHNV and CDR2 YYDKDF (reference sequence). Here the CDR3 reads CATSTRTGVSYNEQFF. For the CDR3, the DNA is TGTGCCACCAGCACGCGGACAGGGGTTTCCTACAATGAGCAGTTCTTC.

This clonotype was counted at least ten times. The CDR3 nucleotides read TGTGCCAGCAGGGATCCGGGAGCAGGGGAGACCCAGTACTTC. It is translated as CASRDPGAGETQYF. This rearrangement joins TRBV12-3 or TRBV12-4 to TRBJ2-5, with D maybe TRBD2 (6 bases). The CDR3 sequence is 14 residues long. Trimming left V 6 bases short and J 5 bases short, with 16 bases between.

The table lists this clonotype with many counts. V is TRBV7-7 and J is TRBJ2-2; TRBD2 might be the D (5 bases). With 2 bases removed from V and 0 bases from J, the gap between germline ends came to 10 bases. Germline values: CDR1 SSHAT, CDR2 FNYEAQ (reference sequence). The CDR3 length is 16 residues. The CDR3: CASSLRSGANTGELFF. In DNA, the CDR3 is TGTGCCAGCAGCTTACGGTCCGGGGCGAACACCGGGGAGCTGTTTTTT.

A few counts support this clonotype. The rearrangement joins TRBV7-9 to TRBJ2-3; tentatively, D is TRBD2 (5 bases). CDR1 SEHNR and CDR2 FQNEAQ come from the germline V gene (reference sequence). The CDR3 extends over 17 amino acids. Trimming stripped 3 bases from V and 0 bases from J, with 16 bases between. As DNA, the CDR3 is TGTGCCAGCAGCTTGGCCGAGGGAGAACGTAGCACAGATACGCAGTATTTT. It specifies CASSLAEGERSTDTQYF.

The chain uses TRBV7-2 and TRBJ2-5, with D perhaps matching TRBD2 (5 bases). The germline V gene has CDR1 SGHTA and CDR2 FQGNSA. Deletions cut 5 bases from V and 7 bases from J, with 14 bases between. The CDR3 has 13 amino acids. CDR3 amino acids: CASSELETATQYF. The CDR3 DNA sequence: TGTGCCAGCAGCGAACTAGAAACGGCGACCCAGTACTTC.

The sample holds many counts of this clonotype. V and J are TRBV12-3 or TRBV12-4 and TRBJ1-6; D is unclear. The V end was cut by 5 bases, the J end by 4 bases, with 6 bases between. This CDR3 has 13 amino acids. The DNA for the CDR3 is TGTGCCAGCAGTCCAACATATAATTCACCCCTCCACTTT. This gives the protein CASSPTYNSPLHF.

This clonotype was detected only a few times. The chain has TRBV12-3 or TRBV12-4 and TRBJ2-7; D assignment may be TRBD1 or TRBD2 (6 bases each). CDR3 length: 14 amino acids. Between the trimmed V and J ends, which lost 5 bases and 3 bases, there was a span of 14 bases. The CDR3 nucleotides are TGTGCCAGCAGTACACAACAGGGAGGCTACGAGCAGTACTTC. Its protein is CASSTQQGGYEQYF.

In this sample, this clonotype turned up a few times. The CDR3 nucleotides read TGCGCCAGCAGCTTGCGGTCCGGGAAACCCACAGATACGCAGTATTTT. Translation gives CASSLRSGKPTDTQYF. The chain is built from TRBV5-1 and TRBJ2-3; D may be TRBD2 (5 bases). From germline, CDR1 is SGHRS and CDR2 YFSETQ. V shed 1 base and J shed 2 bases, with 14 bases lying between them. The CDR3 extends over 16 amino acids.

This clonotype has more than one count but fewer than ten. This chain uses TRBV4-3 with TRBJ1-4, with 8 bases identical to TRBD1. CDR3 length equals 15 residues. Germline trimming cut 3 bases from V and 8 bases from J; bases unmatched to any gene: 8. CDR1 is LGHNA, CDR2 YSLEER, per germline. The CDR3 loop reads CASSQRTTGGEKLFF. For the CDR3, the DNA is TGCGCCAGCAGCCAGCGAACTACAGGGGGGGAAAAACTGTTTTTT.

This clonotype was seen ten or more times. V and J are TRBV20-1 and TRBJ2-7; the D call may be TRBD1 or TRBD2 (5 bases each). CDR3 size: 13 residues. Trimming took off 2 bases at V and 4 bases at J, with 12 bases between the two ends. Germline CDR1 reads DFQATT; CDR2 reads SNEGSKA (reference sequence). CDR3: CSARWDGSYEQYV. CDR3 bases: TGCAGTGCTAGATGGGACGGTAGTTACGAGCAGTACGTC.

This clonotype was observed a handful of times. The chain has TRBV20-1 and TRBJ2-3, with 8 bases lining up with TRBD2. From germline, CDR1 is DFQATT and CDR2 SNEGSKA (reference sequence). With V trimmed by 1 base and J by 6 bases, 9 bases remained unmatched. The CDR3 runs to 15 residues. CDR3 region: CSARAQRGSMDTQYF. As DNA, the CDR3 is TGCAGTGCTAGAGCCCAGCGGGGGTCGATGGATACGCAGTATTTT.